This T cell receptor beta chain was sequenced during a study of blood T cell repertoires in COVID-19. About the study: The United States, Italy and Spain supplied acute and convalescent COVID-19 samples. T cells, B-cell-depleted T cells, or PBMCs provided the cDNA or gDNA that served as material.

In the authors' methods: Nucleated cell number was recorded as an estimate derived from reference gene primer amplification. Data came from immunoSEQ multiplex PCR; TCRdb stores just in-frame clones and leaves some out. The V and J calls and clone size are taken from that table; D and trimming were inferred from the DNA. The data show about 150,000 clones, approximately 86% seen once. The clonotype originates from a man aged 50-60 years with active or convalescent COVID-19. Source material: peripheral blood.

In DNA, the CDR3 is TGCGCCAGCAGCCAGAGCCCGGGACTAAGGGCGCAGTATTTT. This translates into CASSQSPGLRAQYF. This chain uses TRBV4-1 with TRBJ2-3, with 7 positions matching TRBD2. V lost 3 bases to trimming and J lost 10 bases; unmatched junction nucleotides: 10. Germline V gene lookup returns CDR1 MGHRA and CDR2 YSYEKL. The CDR3 extends over 14 amino acids.